This T cell receptor (beta chain) was found in a study of blood T cell repertoires in COVID-19. In the study's own analysis: From reference gene primer amplification, estimates of nucleated cell counts were derived. Profiled with immunoSEQ multiplex PCR; TCRdb holds only in-frame clones, not every one. V and J calls and clone size follow that table, whereas D and trimming were derived from the DNA. This table has 400,000 or so clones, roughly 88% appearing once. Adults between roughly 18 and 89 years of age took part from some 25 US areas. Each participant's cohort was designated according to participant-reported clinical history. Specimen: PBMCs or T cells enriched from blood (not recorded which). The receptor's source is a woman between 40 and 55 years old with acute COVID-19.

The CDR3 DNA sequence: TGTGCCAGCAGCACTAGGGAGGGACCTGGGGCCAACGTCCTGACTTTC. Encoded protein: CASSTREGPGANVLTF. The chain combines TRBV21-1 with TRBJ2-6; the table calls TRBD2, which could not be checked here. TRBV21-1 is classified as a pseudogene. This CDR3 is built from 16 residues.